This TCR beta chain was sequenced for a study of blood T cell repertoires in COVID-19. The CDR3 is 15 residues long. V lost 6 bases to trimming and J lost 0 bases; unmatched junction nucleotides: 6. The germline V gene encodes CDR1 MNHEY and CDR2 SVGAGI. Repertoires were generated with immunoSEQ multiplex PCR, while TCRdb's copy carries only in-frame clones and drops some. Of around 270,000 clones in the sample, about four fifths were seen once. This chain joins TRBV6-5 and TRBJ2-3; 7 nucleotides line up with TRBD2. Source material: peripheral blood. This sequence was found in a woman aged 35 to 49 who had recovered from COVID-19. CDR3 sequence (DNA): TGTGCCAGCAGCCGGAGCGGGGAAAGCACAGATACGCAGTATTTT. This encodes CASSRSGESTDTQYF.